Shown below are 23 T cell receptor beta chains from a single sample sequenced in a study of blood T cell repertoires in COVID-19. This table comes from immunoSEQ multiplex PCR, and its TCRdb copy is limited to in-frame clones, with some not included. The data show 50,000 to 60,000 clones, 89% seen once. The source material was peripheral blood. The receptors here all came from a man aged 60-69 years with acute or convalescent COVID-19.

In DNA, the CDR3 is TGCGCCAGCAGTGAGTCGTCCAGGGTCCACGAGCAGTACTTC. Translated: CASSESSRVHEQYF. V and J are TRBV10-1 and TRBJ2-7, with D perhaps matching TRBD1 (5 bases). The CDR3 is 14 residues long. Deletions cut 0 bases from V and 5 bases from J, with 11 bases between. Germline V lookup: CDR1 WNHNN, CDR2 SYGVQD (reference sequence).

The chain combines TRBV3-1 (or the pseudogene TRBV3-2) with TRBJ2-2, with D possibly TRBD2 on 6 matching bases. Trimming shortened V by 3 bases and J by 3 bases, and 17 bases separated the two germline ends. Germline V gives CDR1 LGHDT, CDR2 YNNKEL (reference sequence). The length of the CDR3 is 17 residues. The CDR3 nucleotides read TGTGCCAGCAGCCACACCCGGGGGACGGGGGACACCGGGGAGCTGTTTTTT. Encoded protein: CASSHTRGTGDTGELFF.

The rearrangement joins TRBV4-1 to TRBJ1-6, with 10 bases aligning to TRBD1. Trimming at V came to 4 bases and at J to 1 base, leaving 1 base not matched to a gene. The CDR3 extends over 16 amino acids. CDR1 is MGHRA and CDR2 is YSYEKL in the germline V gene. The CDR3 DNA follows: TGCGCCAGCAGCCGGACAGGGGGTTCCTATAATTCACCCCTCCACTTT. Encoded protein: CASSRTGGSYNSPLHF.

The chain links TRBV5-6 to TRBJ2-1, with 12 bases matching TRBD1. The germline V gene encodes CDR1 SGHDT and CDR2 YYEEEE. Trimming at V came to 1 base and at J to 7 bases, leaving 3 bases not matched to a gene. This CDR3 region has 15 residues. The CDR3 is CASSLRDRGLNEQFF. The CDR3, as DNA: TGTGCCAGCAGCTTGAGGGACAGGGGGCTAAATGAGCAGTTCTTC.

This clone was detected a few times. The chain couples TRBV10-3 to TRBJ1-2; possible D gene TRBD1, 6 bases. Germline assignment: CDR1 ENHRY and CDR2 SYGVKD. This CDR3 is built from 14 residues. Trimming cost V 3 bases and J 6 bases, with 14 bases left between them. The CDR3 DNA follows: TGTGCCATCAGTGAACCCGTACAGGGCGATGGCTACACCTTC. Translation: CAISEPVQGDGYTF.

This clone showed up many times. The chain recombines TRBV7-9 with TRBJ1-5; perhaps TRBD1 as D (5 bases). CDR3 length: 16 residues. With 5 bases removed from V and 2 bases from J, the gap between germline ends came to 16 bases. Germline assignment: CDR1 SEHNR and CDR2 FQNEAQ (reference sequence). The CDR3 reads CASSPKDMAGNQPQHF. The CDR3 DNA follows: TGTGCCAGCAGCCCAAAGGACATGGCTGGCAATCAGCCCCAGCATTTT.

The rearrangement joins TRBV5-1 to TRBJ1-4; 10 nucleotides align to TRBD1. Trimming took 4 bases from V and 8 from J; bases not matched to a gene: 8. This CDR3 region has 15 residues. The germline V gene has CDR1 SGHRS and CDR2 YFSETQ. The CDR3 loop is CASSPTTGGLEKLFF. CDR3 nucleotides: TGCGCCAGCAGCCCGACGACAGGGGGCTTAGAAAAACTGTTTTTT.

This chain joins TRBV5-1 and TRBJ2-2, with a tentative D call TRBD1 (5 bases). Germline V gene data show CDR1 as SGHRS and CDR2 as YFSETQ. The CDR3 runs 15 residues. Trimming shortened V by 4 bases and J by 4 bases, and 14 bases separated the two germline ends. CDR3 region: CASSPGAVFTGELFF. The CDR3 DNA reads as TGCGCCAGCAGCCCTGGGGCTGTCTTCACCGGGGAGCTGTTTTTT.

The V gene is TRBV6-2 or TRBV6-3, the J gene TRBJ2-7, with D possibly being TRBD1 (5 bases). Trimming shortened V by 2 bases and J by 5 bases, and 16 bases separated the two germline ends. This CDR3 spans 15 amino acids. CDR1 MNHEY and CDR2 SVGEGT come from the germline V gene. CDR3 in amino acids: CASSYPRTRTNEQYF. For the CDR3, the DNA is TGTGCCAGCAGTTACCCGCGGACACGGACCAACGAGCAGTACTTC.

The chain is built from TRBV19 and TRBJ1-6; no reliable D call. The CDR3 is made up of 16 amino acids. V gave up 7 bases and J gave up 0 bases, with 13 bases separating them. In germline, CDR1 is LNHDA, CDR2 SQIVND (reference sequence). The CDR3 region is CASIADSSSYNSPLHF. The CDR3 bases are TGTGCCAGTATAGCGGATTCAAGCTCCTATAATTCACCCCTCCACTTT.

V and J are TRBV3-1 (or the pseudogene TRBV3-2) and TRBJ2-3, with 9 bases that match TRBD1. J lost 4 bases, V lost 1 base, and 12 bases had no gene match. The CDR3 loop spans 18 amino acids. Looked up from germline, CDR1 is LGHDT and CDR2 is YNNKEL (reference sequence). CDR3 amino acids: CASSQAYRDRVIADTQYF. The CDR3, as DNA: TGTGCCAGCAGCCAAGCATACCGGGACAGGGTGATCGCAGATACGCAGTATTTT.

The rearrangement uses TRBV5-8 and TRBJ1-6, with a weak D call TRBD1 (5 bases). Trimming pared 8 bases from V and 6 bases from J, leaving 21 bases between. The germline V gene has CDR1 SGHTS and CDR2 YDEGEE. The CDR3 length is 16 residues. The CDR3 sequence is CASNGGRFRGNSPLHF. The DNA of the CDR3 is TGTGCCAGTAACGGAGGGAGGTTTAGGGGTAATTCACCCCTCCACTTT.

This clone was observed once. The chain has TRBV10-3 and TRBJ2-7, with TRBD1 matching 8 bases. CDR3 length: 15 amino acids. Germline assignment: CDR1 ENHRY and CDR2 SYGVKD. After removal of 4 bases from V and 1 base from J, the junction contained 6 bases not matched to a gene. The CDR3 protein is CAISGADRGSYEQYF. CDR3 DNA sequence: TGTGCCATCAGTGGAGCCGACAGGGGTTCCTACGAGCAGTACTTC.

This chain uses TRBV5-4 with TRBJ2-5; TRBD1 matches 10 bases. The CDR3 has 16 residues. With V trimmed by 3 bases and J by 5 bases, 10 bases remained unmatched. Germline lookup yields CDR1 SGHNT and CDR2 YYREEE (reference sequence). CDR3 in amino acids: CASSSQKKDRGETQYF. Here the CDR3 DNA reads TGTGCCAGCAGCTCCCAAAAAAAGGACAGGGGGGAGACCCAGTACTTC.

V and J are TRBV19 and TRBJ1-1; 9 nucleotides match TRBD1. The V segment lost 6 bases and the J segment 0 bases; nucleotides outside the gene matches: 2. Germline V gives CDR1 LNHDA, CDR2 SQIVND (reference sequence). CDR3 length: 14 residues. CDR3 coding DNA: TGTGCCAGTAGCCGGACAGGGGTGAACACTGAAGCTTTCTTT. It specifies CASSRTGVNTEAFF.

V and J are TRBV7-9 and TRBJ1-2; 10 bases agree with TRBD1. The CDR3 consists of 16 residues. The germline V gene encodes CDR1 SEHNR and CDR2 FQNEAQ (reference sequence). Germline trimming cut 8 bases from V and 6 bases from J; bases unmatched to any gene: 15. CDR3 sequence (DNA): TGTGCCAGCCGTCAAGGGACAGGGGAAGGGGTAGATGGCTACACCTTC. Translating it yields CASRQGTGEGVDGYTF.

This clone was counted between two and nine times. The chain carries TRBV18 and TRBJ2-7, with 8 bases fitting TRBD1. The CDR3 spans 13 residues. V shed 4 bases and J 7 bases; nucleotides not matched to a gene: 6. CDR1 is KGHSH and CDR2 is LQKENI in the germline V gene. This chain's CDR3 is CASSRDRTGEQYF. Written as DNA, the CDR3 is TGTGCCAGCTCACGGGACAGGACGGGAGAGCAGTACTTC.

The chain links TRBV2 to TRBJ2-5, with 9 bases identical to TRBD2. Per germline, CDR1 SNHLY and CDR2 FYNNEI. CDR3 size: 15 residues. V dropped 7 bases and J dropped 2; count of bases not matched to a gene: 8. CDR3 DNA: TGTGCCAGCACACCGAGCGGGGGGAGACAAGAGACCCAGTACTTC. Its protein is CASTPSGGRQETQYF.

V and J are TRBV5-4 and TRBJ2-7; possible D gene TRBD1, 5 bases. The germline gives CDR1 SGHNT, CDR2 YYREEE (reference sequence). This CDR3 comprises 14 residues. The germline V and J ends were trimmed by 2 bases and 1 base, with 10 bases remaining between them. The CDR3 region has the DNA TGTGCCAGCAGCTTTCCAGGGTCATCCTACGAGCAGTACTTC. Translated, it gives CASSFPGSSYEQYF.

This clone was observed a few times. This chain uses TRBV28 with TRBJ1-4; the D is unclear. The CDR3 extends over 12 amino acids. V lost 8 bases to trimming and J lost 11 bases, with 15 bases between them. From germline, CDR1 is MDHEN and CDR2 SYDVKM. This CDR3 reads CASSSAGYKLFF. The CDR3, as DNA: TGTGCCAGCTCTAGCGCCGGTTACAAACTGTTTTTT.

The gene calls are TRBV5-6 and TRBJ1-2, with D perhaps matching TRBD1 (5 bases). CDR1 and CDR2 from the germline V gene are SGHDT and YYEEEE. With 0 bases removed from V and 8 bases from J, the gap between germline ends came to 11 bases. The CDR3 is made up of 13 amino acids. The CDR3 spells CASSLEGVSGYTF. The CDR3 DNA sequence: TGTGCCAGCAGCTTGGAAGGGGTGAGCGGCTACACCTTC.

This chain joins TRBV5-6 and TRBJ2-2; D is uncertain. The germline V gene encodes CDR1 SGHDT and CDR2 YYEEEE. V dropped 2 bases and J dropped 6 bases, with 5 bases sitting between them. The CDR3 spans 12 residues. CDR3 nucleotides: TGTGCCAGCAGCTTTTCGGCCGGGGAGCTGTTTTTT. Its translation: CASSFSAGELFF.

This chain joins TRBV7-9 and TRBJ2-1; 13 nucleotides match TRBD2. Germline values: CDR1 SEHNR, CDR2 FQNEAQ (reference sequence). With V trimmed by 7 bases and J by 10 bases, 13 bases remained unmatched. The CDR3 covers 16 residues. CDR3 amino acids: CASTAPGLAGASEQFF. The CDR3, as DNA: TGTGCCAGCACCGCCCCTGGACTAGCGGGGGCCTCAGAGCAGTTCTTC.